There are a few counts of the clone carrying this TCR beta chain. What it recognizes is unknown. For the second PCR, which ran for about 6 to 11 cycles, a sample-barcoded 5' primer and a J-beta primer mix were used. MiXCR, run by TCRdb on the 5' RACE reads, gives a single entry per CDR3 protein. The repertoire consists of roughly 680,000 distinct CDR3 sequences, with roughly 49% occurring once and the leading ten covering roughly 31%. Germline V gene sequence: CDR1 SEHNR, CDR2 FQNEAQ (reference sequence). This CDR3 has 14 residues. Trimming pared 8 bases from V and 3 bases from J, leaving 15 bases between. The data derive from a study of blood T cells in healthy people across ages. Points from the study as a whole: The study lacked donor CMV status, which possibly confounded expanded clonotype changes.

Individuals who donated were healthy Caucasians from Russia aged roughly 6 to 90. This receptor was taken from a woman aged 60 to 75 in good health. The sample comprised blood. V usage is TRBV7-9 and J usage is TRBJ2-3; D may correspond to TRBD1 or TRBD2 (5 bases each). The CDR3 loop is CASSRDGPTDTQYF. The CDR3 region has the DNA TGTGCCAGCTCCAGGGACGGCCCTACAGATACGCAGTATTTT.